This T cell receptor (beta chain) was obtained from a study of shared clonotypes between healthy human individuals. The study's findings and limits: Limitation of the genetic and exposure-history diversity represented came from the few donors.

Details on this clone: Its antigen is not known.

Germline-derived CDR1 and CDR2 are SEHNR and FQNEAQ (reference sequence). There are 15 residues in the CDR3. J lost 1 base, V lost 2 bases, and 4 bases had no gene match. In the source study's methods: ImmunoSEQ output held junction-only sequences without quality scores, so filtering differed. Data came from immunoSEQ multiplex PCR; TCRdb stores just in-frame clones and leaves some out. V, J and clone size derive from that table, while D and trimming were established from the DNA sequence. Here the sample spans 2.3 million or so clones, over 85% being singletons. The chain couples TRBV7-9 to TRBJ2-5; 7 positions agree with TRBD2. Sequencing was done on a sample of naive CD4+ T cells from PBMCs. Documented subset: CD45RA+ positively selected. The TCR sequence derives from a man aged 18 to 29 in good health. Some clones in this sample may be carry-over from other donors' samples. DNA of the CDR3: TGTGCCAGCAGCTTAAGGGAGGGAGTCCAAGAGACCCAGTACTTC. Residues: CASSLREGVQETQYF.